These 21 T cell receptor beta chains share one sample of origin, sequenced in a study of OX40 agonist ivuxolimab in advanced cancers. Only in-frame clones appear in the TCRdb table, and some are missing; sequencing was by immunoSEQ multiplex PCR. The sample shows 30,000 to 35,000 clones, roughly nine tenths of them seen only once. Sequences were derived from CD4+ or CD8+ T cells sorted from blood, sampled in a trial of the OX40 agonist ivuxolimab. Source of these receptors: an adult with an advanced solid tumor such as melanoma, head and neck, liver or kidney cancer.

This clone was seen only once. This chain links TRBV2 with TRBJ2-3; D may be TRBD1 (7 bases). V was cut by 6 bases and J by 0 bases, with 13 bases left in between. From germline, CDR1 is SNHLY and CDR2 FYNNEI. This CDR3 contains 15 residues. The CDR3 region is CASRAGQFSTDTQYF. In DNA form, the CDR3 reads TGTGCCAGCAGGGCGGGACAGTTTAGCACAGATACGCAGTATTTT.

The V call is TRBV5-1, the J call TRBJ1-2, with a possible D match to TRBD1 (6 bases). This CDR3 region has 14 residues. Germline V gives CDR1 SGHRS, CDR2 YFSETQ. V lost 2 bases and J lost 0, with 8 bases in between. The CDR3 nucleotides are TGCGCCAGCAGCTTTTCAGGGGCTAACTATGGCTACACCTTC. Its protein is CASSFSGANYGYTF. Using reference TRBV5-1 and TRBJ1-2 for the parts outside the CDR3, the full variable domain is KAGVTQTPRYLIKTRGQQVTLSCSPISGHRSVSWYQQTPGQGLQFLFEYFSETQRNKGNFPGRFSGRQFSNSRSEMNVSTLELGDSALYLCASSFSGANYGYTFGSGTRLTVV.

This sequence joins TRBV7-8 and TRBJ2-6; a weak D match, TRBD2 (6 bases). Trimming took off 1 base at V and 0 bases at J, with 10 bases between the two ends. The CDR3 loop spans 17 amino acids. The V gene's germline CDR1 is SGHVS and CDR2 FQNEAQ. The CDR3 DNA reads TGTGCCAGCAGCTTAGGGGTGGGGGGCTCTGGGGCCAACGTCCTGACTTTC. Translated: CASSLGVGGSGANVLTF. Variable domain in full (rest from reference TRBV7-8 and TRBJ2-6): GAGVSQSPRYKVAKRGQDVALRCDPISGHVSLFWYQQALGQGPEFLTYFQNEAQLDKSGLPSDRFFAERPEGSVSTLKIQRTQQEDSAVYLCASSLGVGGSGANVLTFGAGSRLTVL.

V and J are TRBV7-8 and TRBJ2-2; D is perhaps TRBD1 or TRBD2 (5 bases each). The germline V gene has CDR1 SGHVS and CDR2 FQNEAQ. The CDR3 is made up of 19 amino acids. Trimming left V 5 bases short and J 6 bases short, with 28 bases between. The CDR3 DNA reads TGTGCCAGCAGCCAACCAACGACACAATCGGGACGGGCTCCCGGGGAGCTGTTTTTT. Its protein is CASSQPTTQSGRAPGELFF.

This clone was recorded only once. This rearrangement joins TRBV11-2 to TRBJ2-7, with unresolved D. Between the trimmed V and J ends, which lost 5 bases and 2 bases, there was a span of 10 bases. Germline V CDR1 and CDR2: SGHAT, FQNNGV. The CDR3 spans 13 residues. The DNA of the CDR3 is TGTGCCAGCAGCCTAGGGATAACCTACGAGCAGTACTTC. Protein sequence: CASSLGITYEQYF.

The chain is built from TRBV19 and TRBJ1-5; 8 nucleotides match TRBD1. CDR3 length: 14 residues. J lost 6 bases, V lost 3 bases, and 4 bases had no gene match. Germline CDR1 and CDR2: LNHDA and SQIVND (reference sequence). CDR3 amino acids: CASSIWTGTQPQHF. The CDR3 nucleotides read TGTGCCAGTAGTATCTGGACAGGGACTCAGCCCCAGCATTTT.

V and J are TRBV15 and TRBJ2-1, with a weak D call TRBD1 (6 bases). This CDR3 contains 17 residues. Germline V gene sequence: CDR1 LNHNV, CDR2 YYDKDF (reference sequence). Trimming stripped 6 bases from V and 9 bases from J, with 27 bases between. The CDR3 spells CATRDHGTNPFLGEQFF. The CDR3 DNA is TGTGCCACCAGGGACCACGGGACAAATCCTTTTTTGGGTGAGCAGTTCTTC. The variable domain in full, with the rest retrieved from reference TRBV15 and TRBJ2-1, is DAMVIQNPRYQVTQFGKPVTLSCSQTLNHNVMYWYQQKSSQAPKLLFHYYDKDFNNEADTPDNFQSRRPNTSFCFLDIRSPGLGDTAMYLCATRDHGTNPFLGEQFFGPGTRLTVL.

The chain is built from TRBV5-1 and TRBJ2-1; 11 bases agree with TRBD2. Trimming cost V 2 bases and J 6 bases; bases outside gene matches: 7. The germline gives CDR1 SGHRS, CDR2 YFSETQ. The CDR3 totals 16 residues. CDR3 sequence (DNA): TGCGCCAGCAGCTTTAAACTAGCGGGAGTGGTCAATGAGCAGTTCTTC. Translating gives CASSFKLAGVVNEQFF.

This sequence joins TRBV5-1 and TRBJ2-1; 9 bases match TRBD2. Germline assignment: CDR1 SGHRS and CDR2 YFSETQ. The CDR3 runs 14 residues. V shed 5 bases, J shed 7 bases, and the junction held 7 bases outside the gene matches. CDR3 nucleotides: TGCGCCAGCAGGGTTAGCGGGAGATTAAATGAGCAGTTCTTC. As protein: CASRVSGRLNEQFF. Full variable domain (rest looked up from reference TRBV5-1 and TRBJ2-1): KAGVTQTPRYLIKTRGQQVTLSCSPISGHRSVSWYQQTPGQGLQFLFEYFSETQRNKGNFPGRFSGRQFSNSRSEMNVSTLELGDSALYLCASRVSGRLNEQFFGPGTRLTVL.

The chain uses TRBV5-6 and TRBJ2-3, with 13 bases matching TRBD2. CDR3 length equals 18 residues. Trimming took 0 bases from V and 4 from J; bases not matched to a gene: 8. Germline V gives CDR1 SGHDT, CDR2 YYEEEE. CDR3 in amino acids: CASSLVPKLAGGPDTQYF. Written as DNA, the CDR3 is TGTGCCAGCAGCTTGGTCCCTAAACTAGCGGGAGGGCCAGATACGCAGTATTTT.

This chain joins TRBV7-9 and TRBJ1-4, with D uncertain. Germline V gives CDR1 SEHNR, CDR2 FQNEAQ (reference sequence). CDR3 size: 15 residues. The V and J ends lost 1 base and 1 base respectively, with 7 bases between them. The CDR3 reads CASSLGLGTNEKLFF. CDR3 coding DNA: TGTGCCAGCAGCTTAGGGCTGGGAACTAATGAAAAACTGTTTTTT.

The chain joins TRBV19 to TRBJ1-6, with D maybe TRBD1 (6 bases). From germline, CDR1 is LNHDA and CDR2 SQIVND (reference sequence). The CDR3 runs to 15 residues. V lost 5 bases to trimming and J lost 2 bases, with 10 bases between them. CDR3 sequence (DNA): TGTGCCAGTAGTCTGGGGGCCCCCTATAATTCACCCCTCCACTTT. Its translation is CASSLGAPYNSPLHF.

The chain recombines TRBV7-9 with TRBJ1-5; D remains ambiguous. Trimming removed 5 bases from V and 3 bases from J, with 11 bases in between. Per germline, CDR1 SEHNR and CDR2 FQNEAQ (reference sequence). The CDR3 contains 14 residues. CDR3 nucleotide sequence: TGTGCCAGCAGCCCCGGGCCGATCAATCAGCCCCAGCATTTT. Translation gives CASSPGPINQPQHF.

This clone came up once. The chain combines TRBV7-9 with TRBJ2-1; D call uncertain. The germline V and J ends were trimmed by 5 bases and 6 bases, with 11 bases remaining between them. Germline CDR1 and CDR2: SEHNR and FQNEAQ (reference sequence). This CDR3 region has 13 residues. Here the CDR3 DNA reads TGTGCCAGCAGCCTCAGCCCTATCAATGAGCAGTTCTTC. Translation: CASSLSPINEQFF.

V gene TRBV28 combines with J gene TRBJ2-5, with TRBD1 matching over 7 bases. V gave up 3 bases and J gave up 6 bases; unmatched junction bases: 4. The germline gives CDR1 MDHEN, CDR2 SYDVKM. The CDR3 covers 13 residues. The CDR3 DNA is TGTGCCAGCAGTTTTTCAGGGGGAAAGACCCAGTACTTC. Amino acids: CASSFSGGKTQYF.

V is TRBV27 and J is TRBJ1-1; D is undetermined. Germline V CDR1 and CDR2: MNHEY, SMNVEV (reference sequence). Deletions cut 8 bases from V and 0 bases from J, with 7 bases between. This CDR3 region has 12 residues. CDR3 amino acids: CASRSLNTEAFF. Written as DNA, the CDR3 is TGTGCCAGCCGATCCCTGAACACTGAAGCTTTCTTT.

The chain employs TRBV9 and TRBJ2-3; 12 bases fit TRBD2. CDR1 is SGDLS and CDR2 is YYNGEE in the germline V gene. The CDR3 is made up of 16 amino acids. Trimming removed 4 bases from V and 1 base from J; junction bases left unmatched: 4. CDR3 DNA: TGTGCCAGCAGCACGACTAGCGGGAGCGGCACAGATACGCAGTATTTT. This codes for CASSTTSGSGTDTQYF.

V is TRBV2 and J is TRBJ1-5, with D hard to call. V was shortened by 6 bases and J by 1 base, with 25 bases between the two germline ends. The V gene's germline CDR1 is SNHLY and CDR2 FYNNEI. CDR3 length: 19 residues. The CDR3 region has the DNA TGTGCCAGCAGCCGCCCGGTTTGGACCTTTAATAAGAGCAATCAGCCCCAGCATTTT. This sequence encodes CASSRPVWTFNKSNQPQHF.

This chain joins TRBV6-5 and TRBJ2-1; 8 bases map to TRBD2. V gave up 2 bases and J gave up 8 bases; unmatched junction bases: 5. The CDR3 contains 14 residues. Germline CDR1 reads MNHEY; CDR2 reads SVGAGI. The DNA of the CDR3 is TGTGCCAGCAGTTACCGGGGACTAGTGGATGAGCAGTTCTTC. It translates to CASSYRGLVDEQFF.

This rearrangement joins TRBV28 to TRBJ2-7, with 8 bases lining up with TRBD1. V lost 6 bases and J lost 5; bases outside the gene matches: 9. The CDR3 has 14 amino acids. Germline V gives CDR1 MDHEN, CDR2 SYDVKM. Written as DNA, the CDR3 is TGTGCCAGCAGCCCAGGGGGCATCGTGGACGAGCAGTACTTC. Amino acids: CASSPGGIVDEQYF.

This clone was picked up a small number of times. This CDR3 reads CASSLVPAGEAFF. The CDR3 nucleotides are TGTGCCAGCAGCTTAGTTCCAGCTGGTGAAGCTTTCTTT. This chain uses TRBV11-2 with TRBJ1-1; no reliable D call. This CDR3 has 13 amino acids. The V end lost 1 base, the J end lost 7 bases, and 10 bases lay between the germline ends. In germline, CDR1 is SGHAT, CDR2 FQNNGV.